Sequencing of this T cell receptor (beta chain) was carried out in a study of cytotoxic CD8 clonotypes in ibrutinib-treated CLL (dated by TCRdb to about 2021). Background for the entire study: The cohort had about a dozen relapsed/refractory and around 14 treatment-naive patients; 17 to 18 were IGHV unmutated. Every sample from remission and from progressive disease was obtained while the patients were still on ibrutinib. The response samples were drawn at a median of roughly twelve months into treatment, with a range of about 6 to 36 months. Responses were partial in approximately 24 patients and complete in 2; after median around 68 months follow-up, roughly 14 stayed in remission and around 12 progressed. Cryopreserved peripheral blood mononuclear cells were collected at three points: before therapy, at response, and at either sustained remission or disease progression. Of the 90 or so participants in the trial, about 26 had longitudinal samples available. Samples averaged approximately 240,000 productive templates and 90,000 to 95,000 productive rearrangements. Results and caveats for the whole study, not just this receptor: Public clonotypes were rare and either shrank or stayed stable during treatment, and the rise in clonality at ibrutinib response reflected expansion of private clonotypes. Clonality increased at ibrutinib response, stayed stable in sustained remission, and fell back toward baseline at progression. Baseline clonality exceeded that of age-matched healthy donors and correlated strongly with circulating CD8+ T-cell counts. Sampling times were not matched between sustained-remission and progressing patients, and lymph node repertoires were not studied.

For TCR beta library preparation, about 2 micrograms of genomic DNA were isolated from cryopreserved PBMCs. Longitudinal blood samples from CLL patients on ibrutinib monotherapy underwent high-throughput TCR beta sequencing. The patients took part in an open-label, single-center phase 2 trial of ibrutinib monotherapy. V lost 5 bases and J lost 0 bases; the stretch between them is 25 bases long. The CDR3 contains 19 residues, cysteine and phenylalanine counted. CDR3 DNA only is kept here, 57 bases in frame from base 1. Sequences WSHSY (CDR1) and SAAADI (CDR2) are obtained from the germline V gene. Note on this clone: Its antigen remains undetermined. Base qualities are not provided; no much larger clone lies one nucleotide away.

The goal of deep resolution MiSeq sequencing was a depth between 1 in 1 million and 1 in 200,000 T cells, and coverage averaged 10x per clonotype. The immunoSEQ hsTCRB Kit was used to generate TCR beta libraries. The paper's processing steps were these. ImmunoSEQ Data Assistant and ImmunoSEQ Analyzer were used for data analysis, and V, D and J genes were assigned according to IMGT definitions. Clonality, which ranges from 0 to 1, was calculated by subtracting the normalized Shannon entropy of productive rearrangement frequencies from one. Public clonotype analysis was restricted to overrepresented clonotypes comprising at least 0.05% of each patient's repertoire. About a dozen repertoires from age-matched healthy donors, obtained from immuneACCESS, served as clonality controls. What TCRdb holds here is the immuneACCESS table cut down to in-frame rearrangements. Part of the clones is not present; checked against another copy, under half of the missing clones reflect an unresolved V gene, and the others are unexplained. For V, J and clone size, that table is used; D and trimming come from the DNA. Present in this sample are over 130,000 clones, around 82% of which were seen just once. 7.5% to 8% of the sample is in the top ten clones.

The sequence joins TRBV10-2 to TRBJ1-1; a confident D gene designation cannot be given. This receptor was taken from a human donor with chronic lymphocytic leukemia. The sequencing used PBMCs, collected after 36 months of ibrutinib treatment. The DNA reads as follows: TGCGCCAGCAGTCCTACACCTCGTGGGCAGTCTCCTTTGAACACTGAAGCTTTCTTT. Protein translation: CASSPTPRGQSPLNTEAFF.